These T cell receptor beta chains were read from a single sample in a study of blood T cell repertoires in COVID-19. Generated by immunoSEQ multiplex PCR, the TCRdb table keeps only in-frame clones and is missing some. The sample includes some 100,000 clones, around nine tenths of them seen just once. The specimen was peripheral blood. The source is a man between 50 and 59 years old with COVID-19, enrolled during active disease. Each CDR3 is given with its conserved first and last residue. A D gene is named only where the DNA matches it firmly. Only part of the rows carry a size: once, few, many, or a class if the clone is expanded.

>TRBV5-4|TRBJ1-6|NA|NA
CASSLGLDPRNSPLHF
TGTGCCAGCAGCCTTGGCCTAGACCCTCGTAATTCACCCCTCCACTTT
>TRBV7-6|TRBJ2-1|NA|TRBD2
CASSRPGLASYNEQFF
TGTGCCAGCAGCCGACCGGGACTAGCCTCCTACAATGAGCAGTTCTTC
>TRBV7-8|TRBJ1-2|NA|NA
CASSRGPGDYGYTF
TGTGCCAGCAGCCGAGGTCCCGGGGACTATGGCTACACCTTC
>TRBV19|TRBJ2-6|NA|NA
CASTSQGPGANVLTF
TGTGCCAGTACCTCTCAGGGTCCTGGGGCCAACGTCCTGACTTTC
>TRBV6-1|TRBJ1-5|NA|NA
CASSEAPGRRGNQPQHF
TGTGCCAGCAGTGAAGCGCCCGGACGGCGGGGCAATCAGCCCCAGCATTTT
>TRBV18|TRBJ1-2|few|NA
CASSPSGDDGYTF
TGTGCCAGCTCACCATCAGGGGACGATGGCTACACCTTC
>TRBV3-1/TRBV3-2|TRBJ2-7|few|NA
CASSHTGYEQYF
TGTGCCAGCAGTCATACAGGCTACGAGCAGTACTTC
>TRBV9|TRBJ2-1|once|TRBD1
CASSPRQGGRYEQFF
TGTGCCAGCAGCCCCAGACAGGGGGGCCGTTATGAGCAGTTCTTC
>TRBV20-1|TRBJ1-6|NA|NA
CSASSGHPNSPLHF
TGCAGTGCTAGTTCCGGACACCCTAATTCACCCCTCCACTTT
>TRBV5-1|TRBJ1-6|NA|NA
CASSLGEARGSPLHF
TGCGCCAGCAGCTTGGGAGAGGCCCGTGGTTCACCCCTCCACTTT
>TRBV19|TRBJ2-1|once|NA
CASSISWTTYNEQFF
TGTGCCAGTAGTATTTCTTGGACTACCTACAATGAGCAGTTCTTC
>TRBV10-3|TRBJ2-7|NA|TRBD1
CASSDRPYEQYF
TGTGCCTCATCGGACAGGCCCTACGAGCAGTACTTC
>TRBV9|TRBJ2-1|NA|TRBD2
CASSDSSGGYNEQFF
TGTGCCAGCAGCGACAGTAGCGGGGGGTACAATGAGCAGTTCTTC
>TRBV19|TRBJ1-1|NA|TRBD1
CASSLTTGGYTEAFF
TGTGCCAGTAGTTTAACAACAGGGGGCTATACTGAAGCTTTCTTT
>TRBV5-6|TRBJ1-1|NA|NA
CASSFPPGNPEAFF
TGTGCCAGCAGCTTCCCCCCAGGGAACCCTGAAGCTTTCTTT
>TRBV18|TRBJ2-7|NA|NA
CASSPQRGGSYEQYF
TGTGCCAGCTCACCACAGCGCGGCGGCTCCTACGAGCAGTACTTC
>TRBV18|TRBJ1-5|NA|TRBD1
CASSPQRAGGYDSNQPQHF
TGTGCCAGCTCACCACAACGGGCAGGGGGGTACGATAGCAATCAGCCCCAGCATTTT
>TRBV15|TRBJ1-5|NA|NA
CATSPTASNQPQHF
TGTGCCACCAGCCCTACAGCAAGCAATCAGCCCCAGCATTTT
>TRBV19|TRBJ2-2|NA|NA
CASSIATRTGELFF
TGTGCCAGTAGCATAGCTACTCGCACCGGGGAGCTGTTTTTT
>TRBV4-1|TRBJ2-2|NA|NA
CASSQEVANTGELFF
TGCGCCAGCAGCCAAGAGGTAGCGAACACCGGGGAGCTGTTTTTT
>TRBV25-1|TRBJ1-2|NA|NA
CAVGAIREGYTF
TGTGCCGTGGGGGCGATTCGAGAGGGCTACACCTTC
>TRBV28|TRBJ2-7|NA|NA
CASSLPGEQYF
TGTGCCAGCAGTTTACCGGGGGAGCAGTACTTC
>TRBV5-1|TRBJ2-3|NA|NA
CASSLGAGITDTQYF
TGCGCCAGCAGCTTGGGGGCAGGGATCACAGATACGCAGTATTTT
>TRBV14|TRBJ2-1|NA|TRBD1
CASSKGQGNLDEQFF
TGTGCCAGCAGCAAGGGACAGGGGAATCTTGATGAGCAGTTCTTC